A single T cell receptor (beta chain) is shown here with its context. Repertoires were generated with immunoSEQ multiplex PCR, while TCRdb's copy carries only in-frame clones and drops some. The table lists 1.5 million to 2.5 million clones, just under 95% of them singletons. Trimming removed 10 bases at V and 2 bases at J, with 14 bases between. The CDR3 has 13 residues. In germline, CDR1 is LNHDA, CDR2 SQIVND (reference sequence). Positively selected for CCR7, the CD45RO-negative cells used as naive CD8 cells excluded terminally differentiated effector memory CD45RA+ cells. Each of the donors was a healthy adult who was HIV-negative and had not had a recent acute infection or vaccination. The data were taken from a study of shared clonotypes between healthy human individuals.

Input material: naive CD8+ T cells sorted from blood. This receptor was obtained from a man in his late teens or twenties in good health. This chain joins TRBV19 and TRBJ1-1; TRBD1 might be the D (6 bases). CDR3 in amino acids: CATRTATNTEAFF. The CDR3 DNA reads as TGTGCCACCCGGACAGCCACCAACACTGAAGCTTTCTTT.